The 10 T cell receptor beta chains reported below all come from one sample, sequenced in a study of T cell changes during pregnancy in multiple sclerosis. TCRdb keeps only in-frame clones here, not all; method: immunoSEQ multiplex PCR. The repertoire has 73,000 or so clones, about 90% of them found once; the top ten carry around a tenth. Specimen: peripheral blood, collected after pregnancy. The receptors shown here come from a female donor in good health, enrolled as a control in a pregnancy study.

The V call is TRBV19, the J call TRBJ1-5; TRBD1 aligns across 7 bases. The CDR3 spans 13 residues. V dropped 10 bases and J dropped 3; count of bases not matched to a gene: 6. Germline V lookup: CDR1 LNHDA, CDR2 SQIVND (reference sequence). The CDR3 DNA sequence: TGTGCCACCGCGGGACAGCCCAATCAGCCCCAGCATTTT. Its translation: CATAGQPNQPQHF.

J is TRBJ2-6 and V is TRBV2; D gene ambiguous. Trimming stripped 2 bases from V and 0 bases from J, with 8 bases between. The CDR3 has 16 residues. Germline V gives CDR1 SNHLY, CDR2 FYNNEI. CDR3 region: CASSEQAFSGANVLTF. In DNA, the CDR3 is TGTGCCAGCAGTGAACAGGCATTCTCTGGGGCCAACGTCCTGACTTTC.

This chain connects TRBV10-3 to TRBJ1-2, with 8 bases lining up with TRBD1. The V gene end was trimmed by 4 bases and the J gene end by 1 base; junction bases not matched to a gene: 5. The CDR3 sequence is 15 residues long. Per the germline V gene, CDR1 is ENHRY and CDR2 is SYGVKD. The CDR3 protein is CAISGGQGNNYGYTF. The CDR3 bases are TGTGCCATCAGTGGCGGACAGGGAAATAACTATGGCTACACCTTC.

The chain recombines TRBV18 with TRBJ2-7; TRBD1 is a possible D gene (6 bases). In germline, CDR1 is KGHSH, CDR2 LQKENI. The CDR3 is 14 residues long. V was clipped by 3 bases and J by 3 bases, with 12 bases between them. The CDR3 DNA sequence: TGTGCCAGCTCACCCTACAGGGTCAACTACGAGCAGTACTTC. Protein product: CASSPYRVNYEQYF.

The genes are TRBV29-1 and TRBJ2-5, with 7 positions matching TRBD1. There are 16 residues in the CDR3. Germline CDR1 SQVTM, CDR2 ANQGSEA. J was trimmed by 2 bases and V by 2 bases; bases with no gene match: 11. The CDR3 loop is CSVEYVTGELQETQYF. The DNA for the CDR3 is TGCAGCGTTGAATATGTTACAGGGGAATTACAAGAGACCCAGTACTTC.

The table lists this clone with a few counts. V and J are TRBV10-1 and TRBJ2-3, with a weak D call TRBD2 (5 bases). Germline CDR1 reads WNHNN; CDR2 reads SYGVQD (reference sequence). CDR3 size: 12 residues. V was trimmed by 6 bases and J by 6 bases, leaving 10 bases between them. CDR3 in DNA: TGCGCCAGCAGCCACCGCGGGGATACGCAGTATTTT. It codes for CASSHRGDTQYF.

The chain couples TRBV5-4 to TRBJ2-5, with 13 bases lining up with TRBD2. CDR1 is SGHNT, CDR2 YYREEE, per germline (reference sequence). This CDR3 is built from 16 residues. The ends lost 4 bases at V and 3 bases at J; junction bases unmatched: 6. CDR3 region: CASSLGLAGAKETQYF. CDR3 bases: TGTGCCAGCAGCCTTGGACTAGCGGGAGCTAAAGAGACCCAGTACTTC.

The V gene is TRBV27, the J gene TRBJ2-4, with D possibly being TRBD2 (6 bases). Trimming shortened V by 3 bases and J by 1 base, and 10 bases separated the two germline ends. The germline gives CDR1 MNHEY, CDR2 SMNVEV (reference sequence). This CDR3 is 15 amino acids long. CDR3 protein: CASSFGGSAKNIQYF. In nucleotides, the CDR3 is TGTGCCAGCAGTTTCGGGGGTTCGGCCAAAAACATTCAGTACTTC.

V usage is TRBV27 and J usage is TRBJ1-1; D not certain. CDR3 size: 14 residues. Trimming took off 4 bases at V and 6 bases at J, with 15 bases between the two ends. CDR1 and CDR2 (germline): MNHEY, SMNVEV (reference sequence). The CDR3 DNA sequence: TGTGCCAGCAGTTCAGGAGGGTTGGGCCCTGAAGCTTTCTTT. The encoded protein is CASSSGGLGPEAFF.

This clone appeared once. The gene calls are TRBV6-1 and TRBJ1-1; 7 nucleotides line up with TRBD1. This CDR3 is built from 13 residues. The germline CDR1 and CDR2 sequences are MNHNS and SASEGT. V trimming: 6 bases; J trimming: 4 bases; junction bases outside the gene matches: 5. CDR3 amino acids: CASSYTGVTEAFF. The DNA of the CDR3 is TGTGCCAGCAGCTACACAGGGGTCACTGAAGCTTTCTTT.